The 15 T cell receptor beta chains given below trace back to one sample, sequenced in a study of T cells in localized non-small cell lung cancer. Assay: immunoSEQ multiplex PCR; the TCRdb copy retains only in-frame clones and omits some. The sample has 1,500 to 2,000 clones; about 22% are singletons. The starting material was normal lung tissue next to the tumor, obtained before any cancer treatment. Receptor source: a woman aged 40 to 75 with stage III squamous cell lung carcinoma.

The V gene is TRBV15, the J gene TRBJ1-1; D gene uncertain. CDR1 and CDR2 from the germline V gene are LNHNV and YYDKDF (reference sequence). Trimming stripped 2 bases from V and 0 bases from J, with 7 bases between. The CDR3 is made up of 14 amino acids. The chain's CDR3 is CATSRSRMNTEAFF. CDR3 DNA: TGTGCCACCAGCAGATCCAGAATGAACACTGAAGCTTTCTTT. The variable domain in full, completed from reference TRBV15 and TRBJ1-1, reads DAMVIQNPRYQVTQFGKPVTLSCSQTLNHNVMYWYQQKSSQAPKLLFHYYDKDFNNEADTPDNFQSRRPNTSFCFLDIRSPGLGDTAMYLCATSRSRMNTEAFFGQGTRLTVV.

The rearrangement links TRBV11-3 to TRBJ1-1; D is perhaps TRBD1 (6 bases). Trimming removed 4 bases from V and 4 bases from J, with 19 bases in between. Germline CDR1 SGHNT, CDR2 YENEEA. This CDR3 is built from 16 residues. DNA for the CDR3: TGTGCCAGCAGCTCACCTGCACAGGGTGGTGTCACTGAAGCTTTCTTT. Translating it yields CASSSPAQGGVTEAFF. The full variable domain, rest sourced from reference TRBV11-3 and TRBJ1-1, is EAGVVQSPRYKIIEKKQPVAFWCNPISGHNTLYWYLQNLGQGPELLIRYENEEAVDDSQLPKDRFSAERLKGVDSTLKIQPAELGDSAVYLCASSSPAQGGVTEAFFGQGTRLTVV.

This clone was seen a few times. The rearrangement uses TRBV30 and TRBJ2-6; TRBD1 might be the D (5 bases). The V end lost 0 bases, the J end lost 4 bases, and 13 bases lay between the germline ends. This CDR3 is built from 16 residues. Germline values: CDR1 GTSNPN, CDR2 SVGIG (reference sequence). The CDR3 DNA reads as TGTGCCTGGAGTGTACGGGCAGGGTCAGGGGCCAACGTCCTGACTTTC. Residues: CAWSVRAGSGANVLTF. Variable domain in full (rest from reference TRBV30 and TRBJ2-6): SQTIHQWPATLVQPVGSPLSLECTVEGTSNPNLYWYRQAAGRGLQLLFYSVGIGQISSEVPQNLSASRPQDRQFILSSKKLLLSDSGFYLCAWSVRAGSGANVLTFGAGSRLTVL.

The chain has TRBV28 and TRBJ1-2; 7 bases match TRBD1. Germline-derived CDR1 and CDR2 are MDHEN and SYDVKM. Trimming removed 10 bases from V and 3 bases from J; junction bases left unmatched: 8. This CDR3 has 13 amino acids. The CDR3 DNA reads TGTGCCACCCTCATTGGGACAGACTATGGCTACACCTTC. This translates into CATLIGTDYGYTF.

This clone was counted a few times. The J gene is TRBJ2-5, the V gene TRBV6-1; 9 bases agree with TRBD1. V shed 0 bases, J shed 1 base, and the junction held 0 bases outside the gene matches. This CDR3 has 15 residues. The germline V gene has CDR1 MNHNS and CDR2 SASEGT. CDR3 in DNA: TGTGCCAGCAGTGAAGCGACAGGGGGCCAAGAGACCCAGTACTTC. Residues: CASSEATGGQETQYF.

This clone was picked up a small number of times. V usage is TRBV18 and J usage is TRBJ2-1, with 7 bases lining up with TRBD1. This CDR3 has 14 residues. Germline V gene sequence: CDR1 KGHSH, CDR2 LQKENI. Trimming removed 7 bases from V and 5 bases from J; junction bases left unmatched: 8. The DNA of the CDR3 is TGTGCCAGCTTAAGGACAGGAACCAACAATGAGCAGTTCTTC. Translated: CASLRTGTNNEQFF.

This clone is judged medium-sized (0.01 to 0.1%). The V call is TRBV11-3, the J call TRBJ2-7; 7 nucleotides align to TRBD2. Germline CDR1 and CDR2: SGHNT and YENEEA. Losses at the gene ends were 5 bases for V and 9 bases for J; bases not matched to a gene: 13. The CDR3 has 14 residues. In DNA form, the CDR3 reads TGTGCCAGCAGCGGGGGGAGGGGCACTGGAGGGCAGTACTTC. Translating it yields CASSGGRGTGGQYF.

V usage is TRBV25-1 and J usage is TRBJ2-1; TRBD1 agrees at 7 bases. With V trimmed by 3 bases and J by 1 base, 12 bases remained unmatched. Germline values: CDR1 MGHDK, CDR2 SYGVNS. This CDR3 region has 18 residues. In DNA form, the CDR3 reads TGTGCCAGCAGTGATCCCCGGGACAGTAGTTGGTCCTACAATGAGCAGTTCTTC. This codes for CASSDPRDSSWSYNEQFF.

The chain links TRBV30 to TRBJ1-1, with unresolved D. CDR3 length: 13 residues. Per the germline V gene, CDR1 is GTSNPN and CDR2 is SVGIG (reference sequence). V gave up 4 bases and J gave up 2 bases, with 11 bases separating them. Here the CDR3 reads CAWTKGLNTEAFF. Here the CDR3 DNA reads TGTGCCTGGACAAAGGGTTTAAACACTGAAGCTTTCTTT.

The chain carries TRBV11-3 and TRBJ2-7; 8 nucleotides agree with TRBD2. CDR1 is SGHNT, CDR2 YENEEA, per germline. This CDR3 is 16 amino acids long. J was trimmed by 4 bases and V by 5 bases; bases with no gene match: 13. As DNA, the CDR3 is TGTGCCAGCAGCCACGCCACTAGCGGACCTAGTTACGAGCAGTACTTC. Translated, it gives CASSHATSGPSYEQYF.

The rearrangement uses TRBV10-2 and TRBJ1-1; 9 nucleotides align to TRBD1. Trimming took 6 bases from V and 4 from J; bases not matched to a gene: 3. CDR1 is WSHSY and CDR2 is SAAADI in the germline V gene. The CDR3 has 13 residues. CDR3 in amino acids: CASRKQGATEAFF. The CDR3 DNA reads as TGCGCCAGCAGGAAACAGGGGGCCACTGAAGCTTTCTTT.

This clone was picked up a small number of times. The chain has TRBV30 and TRBJ2-5; D uncertain. V dropped 0 bases and J dropped 3 bases, with 14 bases sitting between them. The CDR3 has 15 residues. Germline loops: CDR1 GTSNPN, CDR2 SVGIG (reference sequence). The DNA for the CDR3 is TGTGCCTGGAGTGTACAACGTAGAGAAAAAGAGACCCAGTACTTC. Translated: CAWSVQRREKETQYF. Full variable domain (outside the CDR3, taken from reference TRBV30 and TRBJ2-5): SQTIHQWPATLVQPVGSPLSLECTVEGTSNPNLYWYRQAAGRGLQLLFYSVGIGQISSEVPQNLSASRPQDRQFILSSKKLLLSDSGFYLCAWSVQRREKETQYFGPGTRLLVL.

The chain joins TRBV6-8 to TRBJ1-1; D uncertain. Trimming pared 2 bases from V and 11 bases from J, leaving 12 bases between. This CDR3 is built from 12 residues. Germline CDR1 and CDR2: MNHGY and SAAAGT. CDR3: CASSYGQPAAFF. The CDR3 nucleotides are TGTGCCAGCAGTTACGGTCAGCCGGCGGCTTTCTTT.

This chain links TRBV28 with TRBJ2-7; the D call may be TRBD1 or TRBD2 (5 bases each). Germline V gene sequence: CDR1 MDHEN, CDR2 SYDVKM. The V end lost 4 bases, the J end lost 7 bases, and 14 bases lay between the germline ends. The CDR3 covers 13 residues. In nucleotides, the CDR3 is TGTGCCAGCAGTTCCCAGGTCGAGGGGGAGCAGTACTTC. Its translation is CASSSQVEGEQYF.

This clone is medium-sized within its sample. The chain is built from TRBV11-3 and TRBJ2-3; D call uncertain. The V gene lost 3 bases and the J gene lost 0 bases, with 13 bases spanning the gap. The CDR3 runs 16 residues. CDR1 SGHNT and CDR2 YENEEA come from the germline V gene. The CDR3: CASSFNRNPSTDTQYF. CDR3 in DNA: TGTGCCAGCAGCTTTAACCGCAACCCAAGCACAGATACGCAGTATTTT.